This T cell receptor (beta chain) was found in a study of identical twins. Study observations and caveats: Twin-shared out-of-frame alpha sequences were enriched for low generation probability.

V lost 4 bases to trimming and J lost 1 base, with 12 bases between them. Germline V gene sequence: CDR1 SGHDT, CDR2 YYEEEE. The CDR3 totals 15 residues. A universal primer site was created by template switching, with the cDNA bearing unique molecular identifiers. TCRdb used MiXCR to reprocess the 5' RACE reads, holding one entry per CDR3 protein. The sample includes around 300,000 distinct CDR3 sequences, 6.5% to 9.5% of them seen just once. This clonotype was seen at least ten times. Its antigen remains unidentified. The sample was also reused in another study, on yellow fever vaccine responses in identical twins.

This chain links TRBV5-6 with TRBJ2-1; unclear D gene. The sequence came from a woman between 18 and 29 years old in good health. Sequencing was carried out using memory (CD45RO+) T cells sorted from blood. CDR3 amino acids: CASSLGPLSYNEQFF. The CDR3, as DNA: TGTGCCAGCAGCCTAGGCCCTTTATCCTACAATGAGCAGTTCTTC.